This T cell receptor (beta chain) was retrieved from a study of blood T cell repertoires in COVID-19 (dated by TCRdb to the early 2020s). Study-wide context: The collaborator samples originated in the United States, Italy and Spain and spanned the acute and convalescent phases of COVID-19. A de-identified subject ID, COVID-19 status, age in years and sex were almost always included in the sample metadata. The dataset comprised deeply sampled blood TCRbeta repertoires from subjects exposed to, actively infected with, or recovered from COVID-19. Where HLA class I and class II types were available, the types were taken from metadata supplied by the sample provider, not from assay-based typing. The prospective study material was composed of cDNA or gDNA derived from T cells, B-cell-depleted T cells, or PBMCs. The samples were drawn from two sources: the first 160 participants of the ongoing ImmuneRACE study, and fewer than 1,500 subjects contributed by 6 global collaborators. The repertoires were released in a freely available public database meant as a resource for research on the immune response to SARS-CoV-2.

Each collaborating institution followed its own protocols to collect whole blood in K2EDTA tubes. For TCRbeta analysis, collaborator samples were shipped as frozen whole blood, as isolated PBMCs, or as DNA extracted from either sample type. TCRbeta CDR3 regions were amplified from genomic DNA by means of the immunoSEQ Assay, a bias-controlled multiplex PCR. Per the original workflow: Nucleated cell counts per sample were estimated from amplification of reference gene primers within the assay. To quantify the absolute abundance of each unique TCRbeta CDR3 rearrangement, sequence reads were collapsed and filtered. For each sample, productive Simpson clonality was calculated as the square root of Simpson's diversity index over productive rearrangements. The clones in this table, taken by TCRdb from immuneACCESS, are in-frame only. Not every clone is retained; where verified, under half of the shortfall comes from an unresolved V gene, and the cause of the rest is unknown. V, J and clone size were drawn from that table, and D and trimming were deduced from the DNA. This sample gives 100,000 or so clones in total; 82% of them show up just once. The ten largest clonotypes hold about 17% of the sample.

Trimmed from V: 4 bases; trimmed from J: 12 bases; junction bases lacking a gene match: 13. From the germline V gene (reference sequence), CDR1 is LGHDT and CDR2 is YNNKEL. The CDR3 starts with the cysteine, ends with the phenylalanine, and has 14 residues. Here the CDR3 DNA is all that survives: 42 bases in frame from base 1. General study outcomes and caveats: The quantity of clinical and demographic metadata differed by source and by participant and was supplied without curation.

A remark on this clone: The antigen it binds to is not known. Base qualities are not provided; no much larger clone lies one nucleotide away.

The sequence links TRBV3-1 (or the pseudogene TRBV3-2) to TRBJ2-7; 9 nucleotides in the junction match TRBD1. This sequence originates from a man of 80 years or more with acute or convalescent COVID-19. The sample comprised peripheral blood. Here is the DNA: TGTGCCAGCAGCCCGTACCGGGACAGGGAGGTCGCGTACTTC. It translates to CASSPYRDREVAYF.